The present entry profiles one T cell receptor beta chain with its context. Its specificity is unknown. A read error may explain this, as a much larger clone is one base away. This sample is part of a study of T cell repertoires in breast cancer. On the study more broadly: Samples were breast cancer tumors, lymph nodes and blood from patients, and control blood. Of the 20 or so tumors, the majority were ER+/PR+.

Primers covering all TCR V genes were used in emulsion RT-PCR on CD8+ T cells. The CDR3 spans 16 residues. CDR1 and CDR2 (germline): SGHTA, FQGNSA. General study findings and limits: TCR overlap with tumor was 6.5% to 8.5% in involved nodes and around 2.2% in tumor-free nodes. Eight TRBV7 primers may have caused mispriming bias toward TRBV7 in shared TCRs.

Unpaired genes were suppressed by blocking oligonucleotides during a second nested PCR. TCRdb independently ran MiXCR on the emulsion pairing reads; one entry per CDR3 protein. The sample contains some 37,000 distinct CDR3 sequences, under 60% of which appear only once. The chain links TRBV7-2 to TRBJ2-3; TRBD2 aligns across 7 bases. The TCR comes from a pool of human donors with breast cancer or a healthy control (not recorded which). Material for sequencing was CD8+ T cells. The CDR3 region is CASSFLTSVSTGTQYF. The CDR3 DNA sequence: TGTGCCAGCAGCTTCTTAACTAGCGTCAGCACAGGTACGCAGTATTTT.